Ten or more counts support the clone carrying this T cell receptor (beta chain). A second roughly 6 to 12 cycle PCR used barcoded and J-beta primers. TCRdb re-derived calls from the 5' RACE reads in MiXCR, one entry per CDR3 protein. The table lists 790,000 or so distinct CDR3 sequences, around 45% of them singletons. The entry originates in a study of blood T cells in healthy people across ages. Trimming shortened V by 7 bases and J by 4 bases, and 16 bases separated the two germline ends. Germline lookup yields CDR1 ENHRY and CDR2 SYGVKD. CDR3 length: 14 residues. This TCR was recovered from an elderly man in good health. The material sequenced was blood. The chain uses TRBV10-3 and TRBJ2-5; D is unclear. This CDR3 is CAITPDSWGETQYF. Written as DNA, the CDR3 is TGTGCCATCACCCCGGATTCGTGGGGAGAGACCCAGTACTTC.